These 13 T cell receptor beta chains share one sample of origin, sequenced in a study of blood T cell repertoires in COVID-19. Only in-frame clones appear in the TCRdb table, and some are missing; sequencing was by immunoSEQ multiplex PCR. The sample records roughly 300,000 clones, about 89% being singletons. The specimen sequenced was PBMCs or T cells enriched from blood (not recorded which). These receptors all come from a woman aged 30 to 39 who had recovered from COVID-19.

This chain uses TRBV6-6 with TRBJ1-2; TRBD1 matches at 8 bases. CDR3 length: 12 residues. V was clipped by 6 bases and J by 6 bases; unmatched bases: 3. Looked up from germline, CDR1 is MNHNY and CDR2 is SVGAGI (reference sequence). CDR3 in amino acids: CASRGQDHGYTF. In nucleotides, the CDR3 is TGTGCCAGCAGGGGACAGGACCATGGCTACACCTTC.

V and J are TRBV21-1 and TRBJ2-1; the table's D call, TRBD2, was not checked against the DNA. TRBV21-1 is flagged as a pseudogene. This CDR3 has 15 residues. CDR3: CASNSSGATYNEQFF. The CDR3 region has the DNA TGTGCCAGCAATTCAAGCGGAGCTACCTACAATGAGCAGTTCTTC.

V usage is TRBV7-9 and J usage is TRBJ2-2; D is unclear. The germline CDR1 and CDR2 sequences are SEHNR and FQNEAQ (reference sequence). V gave up 1 base and J gave up 1 base, with 4 bases separating them. This CDR3 spans 14 amino acids. The CDR3 here is CASSLGQNTGELFF. CDR3 bases: TGTGCCAGCAGCTTAGGGCAGAACACCGGGGAGCTGTTTTTT.

This rearrangement joins TRBV30 to TRBJ1-5; no reliable D call. CDR3 length: 13 residues. CDR1 and CDR2 from the germline V gene are GTSNPN and SVGIG (reference sequence). V lost 2 bases to trimming and J lost 9 bases, with 14 bases between them. CDR3 residues: CAWSQAGAGPQHF. In DNA form, the CDR3 reads TGTGCCTGGAGTCAGGCGGGAGCAGGGCCCCAGCATTTT.

This clone was seen only a few times. This sequence joins TRBV4-2 and TRBJ2-7; 8 bases map to TRBD2. In germline, CDR1 is LGHNA, CDR2 YNFKEQ. The V segment lost 6 bases and the J segment 2 bases; nucleotides outside the gene matches: 6. The CDR3 is made up of 14 amino acids. CDR3 in DNA: TGTGCCAGCAGAACCACAGCGGGGGCCTACGAGCAGTACTTC. This sequence encodes CASRTTAGAYEQYF.

This chain uses TRBV5-6 with TRBJ2-1; D not certain. This CDR3 is built from 13 residues. Per the germline V gene, CDR1 is SGHDT and CDR2 is YYEEEE. V was shortened by 3 bases and J by 8 bases, with 12 bases between the two germline ends. CDR3 nucleotides: TGTGCCAGCAGCTCCCTGCCGCCGGATGAGCAGTTCTTC. It yields the protein CASSSLPPDEQFF.

V and J are TRBV5-6 and TRBJ1-2; 10 nucleotides match TRBD1. This CDR3 comprises 14 residues. Germline V gene data show CDR1 as SGHDT and CDR2 as YYEEEE. V gave up 2 bases and J gave up 5 bases; unmatched junction bases: 3. The CDR3 DNA reads as TGTGCCAGCAGCTTCGGGACAGGGGTTTATGGCTACACCTTC. Encoded protein: CASSFGTGVYGYTF.

This clone has a handful of counts. This rearrangement joins TRBV6-2 or TRBV6-3 to TRBJ2-7; 9 positions agree with TRBD1. This CDR3 contains 14 residues. Germline V gene sequence: CDR1 MNHEY, CDR2 SVGEGT. The CDR3 loop is CASSYSGTGILRVV. In DNA, the CDR3 is TGTGCCAGCAGCTACTCCGGGACAGGGATTTTGCGCGTTGTC.

The rearrangement links TRBV29-1 to TRBJ2-1; perhaps TRBD1 as D (6 bases). Germline CDR1 SQVTM, CDR2 ANQGSEA. Trimming pared 4 bases from V and 10 bases from J, leaving 14 bases between. The CDR3 consists of 12 residues. CDR3 DNA: TGCAGCGTTGGACCTCAGGGGATCGAGCAGTTCTTC. It encodes CSVGPQGIEQFF.

The sample holds one count of this clone. This chain links TRBV5-5 with TRBJ1-1, with TRBD1 matching over 8 bases. CDR1 is SGHKS and CDR2 is YYEKEE in the germline V gene (reference sequence). CDR3 size: 14 residues. V was clipped by 0 bases and J by 5 bases; unmatched bases: 3. In DNA, the CDR3 is TGTGCCAGCAGCTTGGCGGACAGGGAGACTGAAGCTTTCTTT. This translates into CASSLADRETEAFF.

This rearrangement joins TRBV11-1 to TRBJ2-7; 10 nucleotides match TRBD1. The V gene's germline CDR1 is SGHAT and CDR2 FQDESV (reference sequence). The V and J ends lost 4 bases and 3 bases, in that order; junction bases with no gene match: 3. CDR3 length equals 14 residues. CDR3 protein: CASSWGQGSYEQYF. The CDR3 DNA sequence: TGTGCCAGCAGCTGGGGACAGGGGAGCTACGAGCAGTACTTC.

The J gene is TRBJ1-5, the V gene TRBV6-5, with D uncertain. V was pared by 2 bases and J by 3 bases, with 5 bases between. Per the germline V gene, CDR1 is MNHEY and CDR2 is SVGAGI. The CDR3 is 13 residues long. Here the CDR3 DNA reads TGTGCCAGCAGTTACCGTTTCAATCAGCCCCAGCATTTT. This gives the protein CASSYRFNQPQHF.

The J gene is TRBJ2-7, the V gene TRBV6-6, with 9 bases identical to TRBD2. There are 14 residues in the CDR3. V was pared by 5 bases and J by 7 bases, with 9 bases of the junction left unmatched. Germline V gene sequence: CDR1 MNHNY, CDR2 SVGAGI (reference sequence). The CDR3 sequence: CASSVGTSSGEQYF. The CDR3 region has the DNA TGTGCCAGCAGTGTCGGGACTAGCTCAGGAGAGCAGTACTTC.